This T cell receptor beta chain was captured by sequencing in a study of regulatory T cells in long-lasting Graves disease. Assembly of TCR beta libraries relied on iRepertoire HTBI primers together with Arm-PCR of CDR3 regions. Each CDR3 protein is one row after TCRdb ran MiXCR on the multiplex PCR reads. The sample lists 450,000 to 600,000 distinct CDR3 sequences; around 15% were seen once. The CDR3 runs to 16 residues. Trimming removed 5 bases from V and 10 bases from J; junction bases left unmatched: 11. Per the germline V gene, CDR1 is SEHNR and CDR2 is FQNEAQ (reference sequence). Time point: newly diagnosed GD, antithyroid drugs for less than 3 months. Scientists built the TCR library using RNA that was extracted from PBMCs. The data were also submitted as part of a second study, on T cells in Graves' hyperthyroidism and ophthalmopathy.

The V call is TRBV7-9, the J call TRBJ2-1; 13 nucleotides align to TRBD2. This receptor was obtained from a man aged 35 to 55 with Graves disease. The sequencing here drew on peripheral blood mononuclear cells (PBMCs), taken at new diagnosis, from a patient treated with antithyroid drugs. CDR3 amino acids: CASSVTGTSGIPEQFF. The CDR3, as DNA: TGTGCCAGCAGCGTCACCGGGACTAGCGGGATTCCCGAGCAGTTCTTC. Full variable domain (missing parts from reference TRBV7-9 and TRBJ2-1): DTGVSQNPRHKITKRGQNVTFRCDPISEHNRLYWYRQTLGQGPEFLTYFQNEAQLEKSRLLSDRFSAERPKGSFSTLEIQRTEQGDSAMYLCASSVTGTSGIPEQFFGPGTRLTVL.